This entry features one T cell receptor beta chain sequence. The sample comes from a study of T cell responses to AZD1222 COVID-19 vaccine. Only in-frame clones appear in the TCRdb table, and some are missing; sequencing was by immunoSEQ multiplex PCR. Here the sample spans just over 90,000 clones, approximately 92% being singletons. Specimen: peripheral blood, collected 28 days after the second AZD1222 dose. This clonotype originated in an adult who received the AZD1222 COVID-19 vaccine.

CDR3 sequence reads: CASSLTVTGANVLTF. In DNA, the CDR3 is TGCGCCAGCAGCTTGACGGTGACTGGGGCCAACGTCCTGACTTTC. The rearrangement joins TRBV5-1 to TRBJ2-6, with unresolved D. Deletions cut 1 base from V and 2 bases from J, with 7 bases between. The germline V gene has CDR1 SGHRS and CDR2 YFSETQ. This CDR3 contains 15 residues.